Following are 30 T cell receptor beta chains from one sample sequenced in a study of regulatory T cells in long-lasting Graves disease. Arm-PCR of CDR3 regions and iRepertoire HTBI primers were the basis on which TCR beta libraries were built. TCRdb analysed the multiplex PCR reads with MiXCR anew, one entry per CDR3 protein. The sample lists roughly 500,000 distinct CDR3 sequences, roughly 12% occurring once. Time point indicated: newly diagnosed GD, antithyroid drugs for less than 3 months. Preparation of the TCR library used RNA extracted from PBMCs. The same sample was also studied in work on T cells in Graves' hyperthyroidism and ophthalmopathy.

The input for sequencing was peripheral blood mononuclear cells (PBMCs), taken at new diagnosis, from a patient treated with antithyroid drugs. Every receptor here comes from a man aged 30-40 years with Graves disease.

Concerning this clonotype itself: With a much larger clone just one base away, this may be a read error. The chain couples TRBV7-2 to TRBJ2-3; the match to TRBD2 covers 11 bases. The CDR3 has 18 residues. CDR1 is SGHTA and CDR2 is FQGNSA in the germline V gene. The CDR3 spells CASSLASSGGLSTGTQYF. The CDR3 bases are TGTGCCAGCAGCTTAGCCTCTAGCGGGGGGCTGAGCACAGGTACGCAGTATTTT.

This clonotype appeared many times. The chain is built from TRBV24-1 and TRBJ2-7; D possibly corresponds to TRBD1 (6 bases). CDR3 size: 14 residues. V was cut by 7 bases and J by 9 bases, with 21 bases left in between. Germline V gene data show CDR1 as KGHDR and CDR2 as SFDVKD. CDR3 in DNA: TGTGCCACCAGCGACAGGATATTACATAAGGGGCAGTACTTC. It codes for CATSDRILHKGQYF.

J is TRBJ2-1 and V is TRBV18; 8 nucleotides line up with TRBD1. Trimming cost V 3 bases and J 5 bases; bases outside gene matches: 9. The CDR3 runs to 16 residues. CDR1 and CDR2 from the germline V gene are KGHSH and LQKENI. CDR3 loop: CASSPVGRGRNNEQFF. Written as DNA, the CDR3 is TGTGCCAGCTCACCGGTGGGCAGGGGGCGAAACAATGAGCAGTTCTTC.

CDR3 in amino acids: CAWSSLAGTYEQYF. In DNA, the CDR3 is TGTGCCTGGAGTTCTCTAGCGGGAACCTACGAGCAGTACTTC. The V call is TRBV30, the J call TRBJ2-7; TRBD2 matches at 9 bases. The trim removed 2 bases at V and 2 bases at J, leaving 4 bases unmatched. Germline assignment: CDR1 GTSNPN and CDR2 SVGIG (reference sequence). The CDR3 has 14 amino acids.

This clonotype was seen at least ten times. J is TRBJ1-5 and V is TRBV3-1; D unresolved. Germline V gives CDR1 LGHDT, CDR2 YNNKEL (reference sequence). The CDR3 extends over 15 amino acids. V lost 3 bases and J lost 3, with 12 bases in between. CDR3 in amino acids: CASSHAGRPNQPQHF. The CDR3 bases are TGTGCCAGCAGCCACGCTGGACGGCCCAATCAGCCCCAGCATTTT. Together with reference TRBV3-1 and TRBJ1-5, the CDR3 gives the full variable domain: DTAVSQTPKYLVTQMGNDKSIKCEQNLGHDTMYWYKQDSKKFLKIMFSYNNKELIINETVPNRFSPKSPDKAHLNLHINSLELGDSAVYFCASSHAGRPNQPQHFGDGTRLSIL.

This clonotype was detected many times. V is TRBV29-1 and J is TRBJ2-7; 7 bases are shared with TRBD1. This CDR3 is built from 12 residues. V was clipped by 4 bases and J by 5 bases; unmatched bases: 5. Germline values: CDR1 SQVTM, CDR2 ANQGSEA. In DNA form, the CDR3 reads TGCAGCGTTGTACAGGGGCTAAACGAGCAGTACTTC. The encoded protein is CSVVQGLNEQYF.

There are many counts of this clonotype. The rearrangement joins TRBV15 to TRBJ1-1, with 10 bases identical to TRBD1. Germline V gene data show CDR1 as LNHNV and CDR2 as YYDKDF (reference sequence). The junction had 10 bases not matched to a gene; V was cut back by 3 bases and J by 6 bases. This CDR3 contains 16 residues. In DNA form, the CDR3 reads TGTGCCACCAGCAGCCTTCCGGGACAGGGGATCGCTGAAGCTTTCTTT. It is translated as CATSSLPGQGIAEAFF.

This clonotype was found many times. The rearrangement uses TRBV20-1 and TRBJ2-3; no clear D. The CDR3 contains 16 residues. The germline V gene encodes CDR1 DFQATT and CDR2 SNEGSKA (reference sequence). Trimming removed 3 bases from V and 0 bases from J, with 16 bases in between. The CDR3 protein is CSARALAISSTDTQYF. DNA of the CDR3: TGCAGTGCTAGGGCCCTGGCGATATCAAGCACAGATACGCAGTATTTT.

There are a few counts of this clonotype. The chain combines TRBV27 with TRBJ1-2; 12 nucleotides match TRBD1. Germline lookup yields CDR1 MNHEY and CDR2 SMNVEV (reference sequence). J lost 7 bases, V lost 6 bases, and 15 bases had no gene match. The CDR3 totals 17 residues. CDR3 DNA sequence: TGTGCCAGCAGCCAGGGGGACAGGGGGCCAAAAGGAGGTGGCTACACCTTC. Its translation: CASSQGDRGPKGGGYTF.

As regards this clonotype: A far bigger clonotype differs at one base, so this is likely a read error. V gene TRBV28 combines with J gene TRBJ2-3; TRBD2 matches at 7 bases. Trimming took 5 bases from V and 2 from J; bases not matched to a gene: 7. The CDR3 contains 15 residues. CDR1 is MDHEN and CDR2 is SYDVKM in the germline V gene. The CDR3 region is CASSRDYGFTDTQYF. CDR3 sequence (DNA): TGTGCCAGCAGTCGGGACTACGGTTTCACAGATACGCAGTATTTT.

This clonotype was picked up many times. The chain joins TRBV29-1 to TRBJ2-2, with TRBD1 matching over 8 bases. This CDR3 is 15 amino acids long. The V gene's germline CDR1 is SQVTM and CDR2 ANQGSEA. The V and J ends lost 7 bases and 2 bases, in that order; junction bases with no gene match: 9. The CDR3: CSGTGFGFNTGELFF. DNA for the CDR3: TGCAGCGGGACAGGGTTTGGTTTTAACACCGGGGAGCTGTTTTTT.

The chain has TRBV18 and TRBJ1-1, with 8 bases fitting TRBD1. After removal of 3 bases from V and 4 bases from J, the junction contained 10 bases not matched to a gene. This CDR3 comprises 16 residues. Per the germline V gene, CDR1 is KGHSH and CDR2 is LQKENI. CDR3 bases: TGTGCCAGCTCACCGGCCTGGGGCAGGGGGCGCACTGAAGCTTTCTTT. Its protein is CASSPAWGRGRTEAFF.

This clonotype was picked up many times. The chain links TRBV19 to TRBJ1-2, with D perhaps TRBD1 (6 bases). The CDR3 loop spans 13 amino acids. Per germline, CDR1 LNHDA and CDR2 SQIVND (reference sequence). The V and J ends lost 8 bases and 3 bases respectively, with 13 bases between them. CDR3 in DNA: TGTGCCAGTTCGAACAGGGTTGACTATGGCTACACCTTC. Amino acid sequence: CASSNRVDYGYTF.

This clonotype has a count of ten or more. The chain combines TRBV2 with TRBJ2-1, with D perhaps being TRBD1 or TRBD2 (5 bases each). Near its end, the DNA agrees better with TRBJ2-5, so the J call may be wrong. The length of the CDR3 is 15 residues. In germline, CDR1 is SNHLY, CDR2 FYNNEI. The CDR3, as DNA: TGTGCCAGCAGTTCCGACGGGGACCTCCAAGAGACCCAGTACTTC. Protein product: CASSSDGDLQETQYF.

This clonotype occurred many times. V and J are TRBV20-1 and TRBJ2-1, with D tentatively TRBD2 (6 bases). Germline V gene sequence: CDR1 DFQATT, CDR2 SNEGSKA (reference sequence). This CDR3 contains 13 residues. CDR3 bases: TGCCTCGGGGGATGTAGCTCCTACAATGAGCAGTTCTTC. Encoded protein: CLGGCSSYNEQFF.

This clonotype was seen ten or more times. V is TRBV6-2 or TRBV6-3 and J is TRBJ2-5, with a weak D call TRBD2 (6 bases). This CDR3 comprises 15 residues. Germline lookup yields CDR1 MNHEY and CDR2 SVGEGT. Between the trimmed V and J ends, which lost 6 bases and 4 bases, there was a span of 18 bases. In DNA form, the CDR3 reads TGTGCCAGCAGAGAAGACTACCCGGAGGGAGAGACCCAGTACTTC. Translation: CASREDYPEGETQYF.

This clonotype appeared a single time. The chain employs TRBV11-3 and TRBJ2-7; D is possibly TRBD1 or TRBD2 (5 bases each). CDR3 size: 14 residues. Germline loops: CDR1 SGHNT, CDR2 YENEEA. Trimming cost V 11 bases and J 2 bases, with 19 bases left between them. The CDR3 reads CAWSVLGPTYEQYF. CDR3 coding DNA: TGTGCCTGGAGTGTACTGGGACCGACCTACGAGCAGTACTTC.

This clonotype was recorded at least ten times. The chain recombines TRBV2 with TRBJ2-1; no clear D gene. V lost 0 bases to trimming and J lost 11 bases, with 14 bases between them. CDR1 and CDR2 (germline): SNHLY, FYNNEI. The CDR3 sequence is 14 residues long. In DNA form, the CDR3 reads TGTGCCAGCAGTGAAGCCCCCTGGGCGCCCCAGCAGTTCTTC. Protein sequence: CASSEAPWAPQQFF.

This clonotype showed up many times. CDR3: CASSLVGIGRRTSNTGELFF. In nucleotides, the CDR3 is TGTGCCAGCAGCTTAGTAGGTATCGGCCGTCGAACGTCGAACACCGGGGAGCTGTTTTTT. This sequence joins TRBV7-9 and TRBJ2-2, with D uncertain. CDR3 size: 20 residues. Germline V lookup: CDR1 SEHNR, CDR2 FQNEAQ (reference sequence). V was shortened by 1 base and J by 0 bases, with 21 bases between the two germline ends.

In this sample, this clonotype turned up many times. The rearrangement links TRBV20-1 to TRBJ2-1; TRBD2 aligns across 13 bases. The V segment lost 0 bases and the J segment 6 bases; nucleotides outside the gene matches: 2. Germline CDR1 reads DFQATT; CDR2 reads SNEGSKA (reference sequence). This CDR3 contains 15 residues. The CDR3: CSAREGLAGINEQFF. The CDR3 DNA reads as TGCAGTGCTAGAGAGGGACTAGCGGGGATCAATGAGCAGTTCTTC.

Details on this clonotype: A much larger clone differs by one base, so this may be a read error. The chain is built from TRBV20-1 and TRBJ2-7, with D hard to call. CDR3 size: 11 residues. The germline gives CDR1 DFQATT, CDR2 SNEGSKA (reference sequence). Trimming took off 3 bases at V and 3 bases at J, with 6 bases between the two ends. The CDR3 region has the DNA TGCAGTGCTAGTAAAGACTACGAGCAGTACTTC. Its protein product is CSASKDYEQYF.

This clonotype appeared many times. V gene TRBV11-2 combines with J gene TRBJ1-6; D call uncertain. Trimming stripped 4 bases from V and 9 bases from J, with 10 bases between. This CDR3 region has 13 residues. CDR1 is SGHAT and CDR2 is FQNNGV in the germline V gene. This CDR3 reads CASSSPRASPLHF. The CDR3 DNA reads TGTGCCAGCAGCTCCCCACGGGCTTCACCCCTCCACTTT.

The CDR3 DNA follows: TGCAGCGTTGCACAGGGGGCCGGCGGGGAGCTGTTTTTT. Its protein is CSVAQGAGGELFF. The V and J genes are TRBV29-1 and TRBJ2-2, with 9 bases identical to TRBD1. Germline lookup yields CDR1 SQVTM and CDR2 ANQGSEA. This CDR3 has 13 residues. The V segment lost 4 bases and the J segment 7 bases; nucleotides outside the gene matches: 4.

In this sample, this clonotype turned up many times. Written as DNA, the CDR3 is TGTGCCAGCAGTGGGAGTCTCAACGAGCAGTACTTC. Amino acids: CASSGSLNEQYF. V usage is TRBV6-2 or TRBV6-3 and J usage is TRBJ2-7; a weak D match, TRBD2 (5 bases). With 5 bases removed from V and 5 bases from J, the gap between germline ends came to 10 bases. CDR1 is MNHEY and CDR2 is SVGEGT in the germline V gene. This CDR3 is 12 amino acids long.

The chain has TRBV6-1 and TRBJ2-5; 10 bases match TRBD2. V dropped 9 bases and J dropped 3; count of bases not matched to a gene: 16. The CDR3 consists of 17 residues. Germline V lookup: CDR1 MNHNS, CDR2 SASEGT. CDR3 residues: CASLPSGRGEREETQYF. The CDR3 coding sequence is TGTGCCAGTCTGCCCAGCGGGAGGGGGGAAAGGGAAGAGACCCAGTACTTC.

The chain couples TRBV4-1 to TRBJ2-1, with TRBD2 identical over 7 bases. Germline loops: CDR1 MGHRA, CDR2 YSYEKL. The CDR3 is 16 amino acids. Trimming at V came to 0 bases and at J to 0 bases, leaving 2 bases not matched to a gene. CDR3 nucleotides: TGCGCCAGCAGCCAAGAGAGCGGGGACTCCTACAATGAGCAGTTCTTC. Protein product: CASSQESGDSYNEQFF.

This clonotype appeared many times. CDR3 protein: CASSLGSIAGTDNEQFF. The CDR3 nucleotides are TGCGCCAGCAGCCTTGGTTCCATAGCGGGAACCGACAATGAGCAGTTCTTC. This rearrangement joins TRBV5-1 to TRBJ2-1; TRBD2 matches at 8 bases. This CDR3 is 17 amino acids long. Per germline, CDR1 SGHRS and CDR2 YFSETQ. The V gene end was trimmed by 4 bases and the J gene end by 5 bases; junction bases not matched to a gene: 14.

This clonotype showed up many times. The CDR3 DNA reads as TGTGCCAGCAGTTTATACGTTCCACCAGATACGCAGTATTTT. It encodes CASSLYVPPDTQYF. The chain couples TRBV27 to TRBJ2-3, with D hard to call. The CDR3 covers 14 residues. Trimming removed 1 base at V and 4 bases at J, with 9 bases between. Germline V lookup: CDR1 MNHEY, CDR2 SMNVEV (reference sequence).

V and J are TRBV6-2 or TRBV6-3 and TRBJ1-2; D unresolved. The V end was cut by 2 bases, the J end by 1 base, with 8 bases between. The V gene's germline CDR1 is MNHEY and CDR2 SVGEGT. The CDR3 has 14 amino acids. CDR3 protein: CASSYGRNNYGYTF. The CDR3 DNA is TGTGCCAGCAGTTACGGTAGAAATAACTATGGCTACACCTTC.

This clonotype occurred many times. The rearrangement uses TRBV20-1 and TRBJ2-7, with D possibly TRBD2 on 5 matching bases. The V end lost 3 bases, the J end lost 3 bases, and 6 bases lay between the germline ends. The germline V gene has CDR1 DFQATT and CDR2 SNEGSKA (reference sequence). The CDR3 runs 11 residues. The CDR3 sequence: CSASGNYEQYF. In DNA, the CDR3 is TGCAGTGCTAGCGGGAACTACGAGCAGTACTTC.